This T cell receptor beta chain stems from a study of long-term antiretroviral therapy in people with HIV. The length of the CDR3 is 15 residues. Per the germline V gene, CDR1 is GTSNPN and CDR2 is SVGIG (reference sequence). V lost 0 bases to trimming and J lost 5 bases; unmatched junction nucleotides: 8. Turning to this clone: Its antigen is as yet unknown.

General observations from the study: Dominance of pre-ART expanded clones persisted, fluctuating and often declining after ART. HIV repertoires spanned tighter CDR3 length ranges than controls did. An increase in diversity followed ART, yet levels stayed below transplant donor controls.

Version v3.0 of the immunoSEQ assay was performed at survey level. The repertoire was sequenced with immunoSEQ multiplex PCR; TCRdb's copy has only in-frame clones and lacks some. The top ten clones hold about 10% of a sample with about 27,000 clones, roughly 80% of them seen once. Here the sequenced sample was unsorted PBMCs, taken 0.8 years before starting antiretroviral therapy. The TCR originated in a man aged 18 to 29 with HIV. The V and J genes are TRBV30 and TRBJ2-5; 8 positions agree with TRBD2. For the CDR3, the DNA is TGTGCCTGGAGTGTAACGTCGGGGGGGCTGGAGACCCAGTACTTC. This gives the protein CAWSVTSGGLETQYF.